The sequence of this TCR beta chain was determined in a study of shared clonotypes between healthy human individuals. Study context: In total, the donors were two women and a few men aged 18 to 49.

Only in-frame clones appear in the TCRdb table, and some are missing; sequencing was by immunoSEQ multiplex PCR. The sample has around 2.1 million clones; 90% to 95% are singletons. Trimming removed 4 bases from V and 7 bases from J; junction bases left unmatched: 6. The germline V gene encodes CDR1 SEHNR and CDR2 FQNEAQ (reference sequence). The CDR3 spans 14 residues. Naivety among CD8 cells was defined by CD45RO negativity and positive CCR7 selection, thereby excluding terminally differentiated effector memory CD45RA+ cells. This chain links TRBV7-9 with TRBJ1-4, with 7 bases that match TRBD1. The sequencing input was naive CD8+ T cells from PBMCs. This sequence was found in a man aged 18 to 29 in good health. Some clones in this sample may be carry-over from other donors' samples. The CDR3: CASSSQGYIEKLFF. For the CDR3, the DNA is TGTGCCAGCAGCTCACAGGGGTACATTGAAAAACTGTTTTTT.